This T cell receptor beta chain was sequenced in a study of blood T cell repertoires in COVID-19. Study context: Samples taken during acute and convalescent COVID-19 were collected in the United States, Italy and Spain. T cells, B-cell-depleted T cells, or PBMCs supplied cDNA or gDNA.

Some clones are missing from TCRdb's copy, which holds only in-frame ones; the method was immunoSEQ multiplex PCR. Here the sample spans 77,000 or so clones, 75% to 90% being singletons. The germline CDR1 and CDR2 sequences are SGHRS and YFSETQ. V was clipped by 2 bases and J by 4 bases, with 16 bases between them. The CDR3 contains 16 residues. The gene calls are TRBV5-1 and TRBJ2-1; D might be TRBD2 (6 bases). Sequencing used peripheral blood. The receptor was derived from an older man with acute or convalescent COVID-19. CDR3 residues: CASSFSIGTEYNEQFF. CDR3 sequence (DNA): TGCGCCAGCAGCTTTAGTATCGGGACTGAGTACAATGAGCAGTTCTTC.